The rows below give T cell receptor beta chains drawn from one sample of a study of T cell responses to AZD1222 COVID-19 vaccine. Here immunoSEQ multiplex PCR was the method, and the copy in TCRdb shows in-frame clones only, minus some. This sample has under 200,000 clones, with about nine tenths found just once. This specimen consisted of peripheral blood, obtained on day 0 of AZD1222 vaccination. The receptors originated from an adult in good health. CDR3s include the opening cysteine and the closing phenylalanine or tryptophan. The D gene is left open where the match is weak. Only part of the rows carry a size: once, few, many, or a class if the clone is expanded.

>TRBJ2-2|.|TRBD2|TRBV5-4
CASSLMAGGDTGELFF
TGTGCCAGCAGCTTGATGGCGGGGGGGGACACCGGGGAGCTGTTTTTT
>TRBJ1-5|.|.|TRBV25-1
CASSEVGNTQPQHF
TGTGCCAGCAGTGAAGTCGGTAATACTCAGCCCCAGCATTTT
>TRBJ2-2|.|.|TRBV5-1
CASSREGQRTGELFF
TGCGCCAGCAGCCGCGAGGGGCAGAGGACCGGGGAGCTGTTTTTT
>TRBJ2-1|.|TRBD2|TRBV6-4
CASSGPSGGALRRGYNEQFF
TGTGCCAGCAGTGGCCCTAGCGGGGGGGCCCTCCGCCGGGGGTACAATGAGCAGTTCTTC
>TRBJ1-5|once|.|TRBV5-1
CASSLYLRRGNQPQHF
TGCGCCAGCAGCTTGTATTTGAGACGAGGCAATCAGCCCCAGCATTTT
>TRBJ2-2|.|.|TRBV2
CASSVGTLAGELFF
TGTGCCAGCAGTGTCGGGACTCTGGCCGGGGAGCTGTTTTTT
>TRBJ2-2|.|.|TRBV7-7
CASSPGPSESNTGELFF
TGTGCTAGCAGCCCAGGACCATCTGAGTCGAACACCGGGGAGCTGTTTTTT
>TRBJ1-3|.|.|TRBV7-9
CASSLEAGNTIYF
TGTGCCAGCAGCTTGGAGGCTGGAAACACCATATATTTT
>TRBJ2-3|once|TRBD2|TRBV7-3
CASSLGLVTDTQYF
TGTGCCAGCAGCTTGGGACTAGTGACCGATACGCAGTATTTT
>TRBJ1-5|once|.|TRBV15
CATSRGRGEAIQPQHF
TGTGCCACCAGCAGAGGACGAGGGGAAGCAATTCAGCCCCAGCATTTT
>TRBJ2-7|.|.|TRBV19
CASSYGLNYEQYF
TGTGCCAGTAGTTACGGCCTGAACTACGAGCAGTACTTC
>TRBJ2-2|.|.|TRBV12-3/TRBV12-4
CASSPGIGELFF
TGTGCCAGCTCCCCGGGAATTGGGGAGCTGTTTTTT
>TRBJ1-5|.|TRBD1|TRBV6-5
CASRRGTAGNQPQHF
TGTGCCAGCAGACGGGGGACAGCAGGCAATCAGCCCCAGCATTTT
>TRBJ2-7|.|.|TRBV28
CASRAGGYYEQYF
TGTGCCAGCAGGGCAGGGGGGTACTACGAGCAGTACTTC
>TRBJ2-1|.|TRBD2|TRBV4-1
CASSGSGGAGSYNEQFF
TGCGCCAGCAGTGGTAGCGGGGGGGCCGGTTCCTACAATGAGCAGTTCTTC
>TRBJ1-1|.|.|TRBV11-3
CASSFGAFTEAFF
TGTGCCAGCAGCTTCGGTGCATTCACTGAAGCTTTCTTT
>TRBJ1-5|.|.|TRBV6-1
CASSESLVRNNQPQHF
TGTGCCAGCAGTGAATCCTTGGTTCGGAACAATCAGCCCCAGCATTTT
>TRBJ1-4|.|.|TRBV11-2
CASSLTPGSNEKLFF
TGTGCCAGCAGCTTAACCCCAGGCTCAAATGAAAAACTGTTTTTT
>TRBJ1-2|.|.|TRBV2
CASSEWQNYGYTF
TGTGCCAGCAGTGAATGGCAGAACTATGGCTACACCTTC
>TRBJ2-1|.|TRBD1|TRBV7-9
CASSYRDRGFNEQFF
TGTGCCAGCAGCTACCGGGACAGGGGCTTCAATGAGCAGTTCTTC